One and the same sample provided the 20 T cell receptor beta chains below, sequenced in a study of CD8 T cells in Susac syndrome. cDNA came from approximately 0.5 to 1 ug RNA primed by random hexamers. TCRdb recomputed calls from the immunoSEQ multiplex PCR reads with MiXCR, one row per CDR3 protein. The data show 140,000 or so distinct CDR3 sequences, approximately 95% seen once. Sequenced: CD4+ T cells from PBMCs. Every receptor here comes from a human donor with Susac syndrome.

V usage is TRBV6-4 and J usage is TRBJ2-2; D is possibly TRBD2 (5 bases). Per germline, CDR1 MRHNA and CDR2 SNTAGT. This CDR3 spans 13 amino acids. V dropped 3 bases and J dropped 5 bases, with 7 bases sitting between them. The CDR3 DNA sequence: TGTGCCAGCAGTGAGGGCGGGACCGGGGAGCTGTTTTTT. Amino acids: CASSEGGTGELFF.

The V gene is TRBV2, the J gene TRBJ2-1; 7 bases fit TRBD2. The CDR3 loop spans 15 amino acids. Germline V gives CDR1 SNHLY, CDR2 FYNNEI. The V gene end was trimmed by 3 bases and the J gene end by 2 bases; junction bases not matched to a gene: 4. CDR3: CASSDGRSPYNEQFF. In DNA form, the CDR3 reads TGTGCCAGCAGTGACGGGAGGTCCCCCTACAATGAGCAGTTCTTC.

The chain joins TRBV20-1 to TRBJ1-4; a possible D gene is TRBD1 (6 bases). V gave up 0 bases and J gave up 6 bases, with 11 bases separating them. The CDR3 has 14 amino acids. From germline, CDR1 is DFQATT and CDR2 SNEGSKA (reference sequence). This CDR3 reads CSAREGAMDEKLFF. The CDR3 DNA is TGCAGTGCTAGAGAGGGGGCAATGGATGAAAAACTGTTTTTT.

The V gene is TRBV20-1, the J gene TRBJ2-2; no definite D call. The CDR3 has 12 amino acids. V was clipped by 0 bases and J by 9 bases, with 8 bases between them. Germline CDR1 and CDR2: DFQATT and SNEGSKA (reference sequence). This CDR3 is CSARDSARELFF. In DNA form, the CDR3 reads TGCAGTGCTAGAGATTCTGCCCGGGAGCTGTTTTTT.

The chain links TRBV5-4 to TRBJ2-3; D is ambiguous. The CDR3 extends over 17 amino acids. The germline gives CDR1 SGHNT, CDR2 YYREEE (reference sequence). V was clipped by 4 bases and J by 0 bases, with 18 bases between them. Here the CDR3 DNA reads TGTGCCAGCAGCACACGGGCCCGTTCCGGTAGCACAGATACGCAGTATTTT. Translating it yields CASSTRARSGSTDTQYF.

The chain employs TRBV4-1 and TRBJ1-1; 7 nucleotides agree with TRBD1. CDR3 length: 15 residues. V lost 3 bases to trimming and J lost 5 bases; unmatched junction nucleotides: 9. CDR1 and CDR2 (germline): MGHRA, YSYEKL. The CDR3 DNA is TGCGCCAGCAGCCAGGCCTACAGGGGTCGGACTGAAGCTTTCTTT. It specifies CASSQAYRGRTEAFF.

This clonotype appeared a few times. J is TRBJ2-7 and V is TRBV7-2; D might be TRBD1 or TRBD2, each matching 5 bases. V lost 4 bases, J lost 4 bases, and 17 bases lay in between. This CDR3 has 15 residues. Germline V CDR1 and CDR2: SGHTA, FQGNSA. CDR3 bases: TGTGCCAGCAGCTCCCAGCCGGGACCCCAGTACGAGCAGTACTTC. Translating it yields CASSSQPGPQYEQYF.

The V call is TRBV12-3 or TRBV12-4, the J call TRBJ1-5; D not certain. Trimming removed 6 bases from V and 2 bases from J, with 14 bases in between. The CDR3 sequence is 15 residues long. The CDR3 DNA is TGTGCCAGCAGCAGAAGGGAGAAAGGCAATCAGCCCCAGCATTTT. Its protein is CASSRREKGNQPQHF.

The V gene is TRBV12-3 or TRBV12-4, the J gene TRBJ1-1, with TRBD1 matching over 7 bases. V trimming: 6 bases; J trimming: 4 bases; junction bases outside the gene matches: 5. CDR3 size: 13 residues. CDR3 DNA: TGTGCCAGCAGGAGGGGGCTGGGCACTGAAGCTTTCTTT. Its translation is CASRRGLGTEAFF.

This clonotype is a singleton in its sample. This chain links TRBV20-1 with TRBJ1-5, with D perhaps matching TRBD1 (6 bases). CDR3 length: 13 amino acids. V was trimmed by 6 bases and J by 0 bases, leaving 9 bases between them. Germline V gives CDR1 DFQATT, CDR2 SNEGSKA (reference sequence). The CDR3 reads CSAVRGSNQPQHF. The CDR3 DNA follows: TGCAGTGCGGTCAGGGGTAGCAATCAGCCCCAGCATTTT.

The V gene is TRBV7-2, the J gene TRBJ1-3; D gene uncertain. V was pared by 1 base and J by 1 base, with 8 bases between. Germline-derived CDR1 and CDR2 are SGHTA and FQGNSA. CDR3 size: 15 residues. The chain's CDR3 is CASSLEGGSGNTIYF. CDR3 nucleotides: TGTGCCAGCAGCTTAGAGGGAGGTTCTGGAAACACCATATATTTT.

This chain links TRBV29-1 with TRBJ2-7; TRBD2 aligns across 8 bases. The CDR3 is 12 amino acids. Germline assignment: CDR1 SQVTM and CDR2 ANQGSEA. V gave up 4 bases and J gave up 7 bases; unmatched junction bases: 6. CDR3 DNA sequence: TGCAGCGTTGCGGGAGGGCCGTCGGAGCAGTACTTC. Residues: CSVAGGPSEQYF.

The V gene is TRBV20-1, the J gene TRBJ2-7; TRBD2 matches at 11 bases. The CDR3 sequence is 12 residues long. From germline, CDR1 is DFQATT and CDR2 SNEGSKA (reference sequence). The J segment lost 6 bases and the V segment lost 5 bases, leaving 3 bases of the junction unmatched. This CDR3 is CSALAGGREQYF. As DNA, the CDR3 is TGCAGTGCTCTAGCGGGAGGACGCGAGCAGTACTTC.

The chain employs TRBV2 and TRBJ2-3; unclear D gene. Trimming stripped 8 bases from V and 1 base from J, with 16 bases between. CDR1 and CDR2 from the germline V gene are SNHLY and FYNNEI. The CDR3 covers 15 residues. The CDR3 DNA follows: TGTGCCAGCCGTCGCCGGAGTACCCGCACAGATACGCAGTATTTT. It specifies CASRRRSTRTDTQYF.

The DNA of the CDR3 is TGTGCCAGCAGCCTATATGGGGAGGGTGAGCAGTTCTTC. Encoded protein: CASSLYGEGEQFF. The J gene is TRBJ2-1, the V gene TRBV9, with TRBD2 identical over 7 bases. V shed 4 bases and J 9 bases; nucleotides not matched to a gene: 7. CDR1 and CDR2 from the germline V gene are SGDLS and YYNGEE. This CDR3 is built from 13 residues.

CDR3 in amino acids: CASSQEQEQPQHF. CDR3 sequence (DNA): TGCGCCAGCAGCCAGGAACAGGAGCAGCCCCAGCATTTT. V usage is TRBV4-1 and J usage is TRBJ1-5; tentatively, D is TRBD1 (5 bases). Germline loops: CDR1 MGHRA, CDR2 YSYEKL. Trimming removed 3 bases at V and 7 bases at J, with 10 bases between. The CDR3 extends over 13 amino acids.

This clonotype was counted only a few times. This chain connects TRBV15 to TRBJ2-7, with D hard to call. CDR1 and CDR2 (germline): LNHNV, YYDKDF (reference sequence). The CDR3 is 16 amino acids. V lost 0 bases and J lost 0, with 12 bases in between. The CDR3 nucleotides read TGTGCCACCAGCAGAGATGACCAGGTGATCTCCTACGAGCAGTACTTC. Translating gives CATSRDDQVISYEQYF.

V and J are TRBV7-6 and TRBJ2-3, with TRBD2 matching 7 bases. CDR3 size: 15 residues. The V and J ends lost 2 bases and 1 base, in that order; junction bases with no gene match: 3. From germline, CDR1 is SGHVS and CDR2 FNYEAQ. CDR3 in amino acids: CASSLRGLGTDTQYF. The CDR3 coding sequence is TGTGCCAGCAGCTTACGCGGACTAGGCACAGATACGCAGTATTTT. The full variable domain, its missing parts supplied by reference TRBV7-6 and TRBJ2-3, is GAGVSQSPRYKVTKRGQDVALRCDPISGHVSLYWYRQALGQGPEFLTYFNYEAQQDKSGLPNDRFSAERPEGSISTLTIQRTEQRDSAMYRCASSLRGLGTDTQYFGPGTRLTVL.

The CDR3 spells CASSPRTGANGANVLTF. The CDR3 nucleotides read TGTGCCAGCAGTCCCCGGACAGGGGCTAATGGGGCCAACGTCCTGACTTTC. V is TRBV6-1 and J is TRBJ2-6; 9 bases agree with TRBD1. The CDR3 is 17 amino acids. V shed 5 bases and J 3 bases; nucleotides not matched to a gene: 8. The germline gives CDR1 MNHNS, CDR2 SASEGT.

The chain couples TRBV2 to TRBJ2-1; D gene uncertain. V lost 7 bases, J lost 7 bases, and 11 bases lay in between. CDR1 is SNHLY, CDR2 FYNNEI, per germline. CDR3 length equals 12 residues. This CDR3 reads CASTELGNEQFF. As DNA, the CDR3 is TGTGCCAGCACCGAACTGGGTAATGAGCAGTTCTTC.